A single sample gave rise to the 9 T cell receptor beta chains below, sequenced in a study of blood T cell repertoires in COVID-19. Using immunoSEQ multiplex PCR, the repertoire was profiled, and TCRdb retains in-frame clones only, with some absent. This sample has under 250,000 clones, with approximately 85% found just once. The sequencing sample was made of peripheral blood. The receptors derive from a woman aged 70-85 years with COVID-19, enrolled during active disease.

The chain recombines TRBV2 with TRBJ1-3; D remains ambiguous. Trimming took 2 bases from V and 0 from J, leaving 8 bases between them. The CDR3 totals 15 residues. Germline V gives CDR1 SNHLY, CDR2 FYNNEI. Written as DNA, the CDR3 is TGTGCCAGCAGTGAATACAGTTCCTCTGGAAACACCATATATTTT. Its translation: CASSEYSSSGNTIYF.

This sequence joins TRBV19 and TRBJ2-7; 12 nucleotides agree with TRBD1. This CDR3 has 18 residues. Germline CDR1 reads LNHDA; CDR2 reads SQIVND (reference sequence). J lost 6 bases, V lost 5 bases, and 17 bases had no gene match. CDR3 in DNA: TGTGCCAGTAGTCCATGGGACAGGGGGCGCTTTGCGGAGCGCGAGCAGTACTTC. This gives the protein CASSPWDRGRFAEREQYF.

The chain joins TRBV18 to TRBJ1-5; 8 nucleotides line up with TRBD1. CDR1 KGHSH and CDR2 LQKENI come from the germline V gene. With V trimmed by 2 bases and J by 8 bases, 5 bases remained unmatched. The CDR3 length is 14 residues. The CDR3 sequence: CASSPSGQGEPQHF. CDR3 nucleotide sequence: TGTGCCAGCTCACCATCAGGACAGGGCGAGCCCCAGCATTTT.

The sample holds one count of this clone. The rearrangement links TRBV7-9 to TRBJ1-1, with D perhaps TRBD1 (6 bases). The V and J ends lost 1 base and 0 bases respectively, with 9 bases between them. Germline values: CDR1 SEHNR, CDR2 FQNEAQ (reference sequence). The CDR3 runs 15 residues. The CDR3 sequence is CASSLGQALNTEAFF. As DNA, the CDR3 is TGTGCCAGCAGCTTAGGACAGGCTTTGAACACTGAAGCTTTCTTT.

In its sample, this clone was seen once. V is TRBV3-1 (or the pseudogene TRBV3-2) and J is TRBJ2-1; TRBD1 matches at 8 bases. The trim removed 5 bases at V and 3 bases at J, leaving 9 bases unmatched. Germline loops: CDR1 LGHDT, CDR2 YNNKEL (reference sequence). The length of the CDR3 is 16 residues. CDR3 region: CASSAYRGEFYNEQFF. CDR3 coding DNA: TGTGCCAGCAGCGCCTACAGGGGGGAATTCTACAATGAGCAGTTCTTC.

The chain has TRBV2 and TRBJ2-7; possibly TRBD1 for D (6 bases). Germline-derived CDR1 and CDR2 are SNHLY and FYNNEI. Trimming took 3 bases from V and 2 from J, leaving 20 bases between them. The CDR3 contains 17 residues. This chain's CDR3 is CASSDRQGNFRAYEQYF. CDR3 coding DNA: TGTGCCAGCAGTGATCGGCAGGGGAATTTTAGGGCCTACGAGCAGTACTTC. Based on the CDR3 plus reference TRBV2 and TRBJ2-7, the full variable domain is EPEVTQTPSHQVTQMGQEVILRCVPISNHLYFYWYRQILGQKVEFLVSFYNNEISEKSEIFDDQFSVERPDGSNFTLKIRSTKLEDSAMYFCASSDRQGNFRAYEQYFGPGTRLTVT.

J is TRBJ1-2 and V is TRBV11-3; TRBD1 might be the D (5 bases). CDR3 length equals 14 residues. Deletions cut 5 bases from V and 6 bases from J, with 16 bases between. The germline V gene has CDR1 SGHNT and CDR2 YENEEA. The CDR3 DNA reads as TGTGCCAGCAGCCCGAATAGGGGACTAGATGGCTACACCTTC. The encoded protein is CASSPNRGLDGYTF.

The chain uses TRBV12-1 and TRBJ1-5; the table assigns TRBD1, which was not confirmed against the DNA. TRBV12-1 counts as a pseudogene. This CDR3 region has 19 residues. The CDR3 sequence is CASSSRVQGEREDNQPQHF. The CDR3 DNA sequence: TGTGCCAGCAGCTCAAGAGTACAGGGGGAGAGGGAGGACAATCAGCCCCAGCATTTT.

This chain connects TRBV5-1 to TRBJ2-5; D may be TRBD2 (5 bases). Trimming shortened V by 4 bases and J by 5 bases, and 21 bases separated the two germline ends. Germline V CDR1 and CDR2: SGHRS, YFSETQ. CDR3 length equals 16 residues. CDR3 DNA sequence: TGCGCCAGCAGCGCGGGTCCTCTTAACATGGGGGAGACCCAGTACTTC. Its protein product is CASSAGPLNMGETQYF.